This TCR beta chain was observed in a study of T cell repertoires in cytomegalovirus infection. On the study more broadly: Indications came from public TCR beta signatures; they pointed to CMV infection and to a matching HLA type. Regarding the study as a whole: CMV-specific TCR beta clonotypes restricted by HLA-C dominated the ex vivo response. People with CMV and the relevant HLA were identified by cumulative public TCR beta family frequency.

As regards this clonotype: Its antigen is currently unknown.

V was cut by 4 bases and J by 5 bases, with 18 bases left in between. CDR1 and CDR2 from the germline V gene are LGHNA and YNFKEQ. The CDR3 totals 16 residues. TCRdb re-derived calls from the reads in MiXCR, one entry per CDR3 protein. Of 200,000 to 300,000 distinct CDR3 sequences detected, roughly an eighth appear once; the ten largest clones hold 1.6%. This TCR came from a human donor in good health (CMV status not recorded). Some clones in this sample may be carry-over from other donors' samples. The sample taken for sequencing was PBMCs. The chain is built from TRBV4-2 and TRBJ2-1, with a tentative D call TRBD2 (6 bases). The CDR3 protein is CASSLVSSGSDNEQFF. CDR3 nucleotides: TGTGCCAGCAGCCTGGTATCCAGCGGGTCCGACAATGAGCAGTTCTTC.